This entry lists 25 T cell receptor beta chains sequenced from one sample in a study of T cell responses to AZD1222 COVID-19 vaccine. The assay was immunoSEQ multiplex PCR, and TCRdb's table has in-frame clones only and misses some. The data show just over 150,000 clones, about nine tenths seen once. The specimen comprised peripheral blood, sampled 28 days after the second AZD1222 dose. These receptors were collected from an adult who received the AZD1222 COVID-19 vaccine.

The chain combines TRBV7-8 with TRBJ2-1; D is uncertain. V lost 5 bases and J lost 2, with 10 bases in between. This CDR3 comprises 14 residues. CDR1 is SGHVS and CDR2 is FQNEAQ in the germline V gene. DNA for the CDR3: TGTGCCAGCAGCCTCAGGCCCACCTACAATGAGCAGTTCTTC. The encoded protein is CASSLRPTYNEQFF.

The chain uses TRBV24-1 and TRBJ1-1, with D possibly being TRBD1 (6 bases). V lost 2 bases and J 5 bases, leaving 17 bases between the germline ends. CDR3 size: 16 residues. Germline V gene sequence: CDR1 KGHDR, CDR2 SFDVKD. Here the CDR3 DNA reads TGTGCCACCAGTGATTCGGGACATCCGGGGGGAACTGAAGCTTTCTTT. This codes for CATSDSGHPGGTEAFF.

This clone was observed a few times. This sequence joins TRBV9 and TRBJ2-3; D remains unclear. Deletions cut 4 bases from V and 0 bases from J, with 12 bases between. Per germline, CDR1 SGDLS and CDR2 YYNGEE. This CDR3 spans 15 amino acids. CDR3 protein: CASSSRTTSTDTQYF. DNA of the CDR3: TGTGCCAGCAGCTCCCGGACCACAAGCACAGATACGCAGTATTTT.

The chain is built from TRBV6-5 and TRBJ1-5; TRBD1 is a possible D gene (5 bases). Germline lookup yields CDR1 MNHEY and CDR2 SVGAGI. The CDR3 has 15 amino acids. Deletions cut 6 bases from V and 0 bases from J, with 12 bases between. The CDR3 bases are TGTGCCAGCAGCAGTATTCAGGGTAGCAATCAGCCCCAGCATTTT. Its translation: CASSSIQGSNQPQHF.

The gene calls are TRBV7-8 and TRBJ1-1; the match to TRBD1 covers 10 bases. V gave up 6 bases and J gave up 1 base; unmatched junction bases: 5. Germline CDR1 is SGHVS and CDR2 is FQNEAQ. This CDR3 comprises 15 residues. The CDR3 region has the DNA TGTGCCAGCAGACTGACAGGGGGCGGGAACACTGAAGCTTTCTTT. Translated, it gives CASRLTGGGNTEAFF.

This clone was detected only once. J is TRBJ1-2 and V is TRBV5-6; TRBD1 agrees at 11 bases. The CDR3 loop spans 16 amino acids. Germline lookup yields CDR1 SGHDT and CDR2 YYEEEE. V lost 4 bases, J lost 4 bases, and 9 bases stayed unmatched. CDR3 DNA: TGTGCCAGCAGCCCGGACAGGGGGCGGAGGGTCTATGGCTACACCTTC. Protein sequence: CASSPDRGRRVYGYTF.

The CDR3 region has the DNA TGTGCCAGCTCCACCGCGCCCTTCGGGACAGTGAGCACAGATACGCAGTATTTT. Amino acid sequence: CASSTAPFGTVSTDTQYF. The chain combines TRBV18 with TRBJ2-3, with 7 bases that match TRBD1. The CDR3 loop spans 18 amino acids. Trimming cost V 6 bases and J 0 bases; bases outside gene matches: 15. Germline values: CDR1 KGHSH, CDR2 LQKENI.

The CDR3 spells CASSQDIRREQYF. The CDR3 DNA reads as TGTGCCAGCAGCCAAGATATTCGGCGCGAGCAGTACTTC. The V gene is TRBV4-2, the J gene TRBJ2-7; D remains ambiguous. Germline V gives CDR1 LGHNA, CDR2 YNFKEQ. Trimming took 0 bases from V and 6 from J, leaving 9 bases between them. This CDR3 has 13 residues.

This chain joins TRBV19 and TRBJ2-5; 7 bases line up with TRBD2. Germline V gene lookup returns CDR1 LNHDA and CDR2 SQIVND (reference sequence). V lost 4 bases, J lost 6 bases, and 14 bases stayed unmatched. This CDR3 spans 16 amino acids. The CDR3 loop reads CASSTREDGPRKTQYF. Written as DNA, the CDR3 is TGTGCCAGTAGTACCCGGGAGGACGGGCCCAGGAAGACCCAGTACTTC.

V usage is TRBV29-1 and J usage is TRBJ2-7; 7 positions match TRBD2. Unmatched junction bases numbered 9, after V lost 7 bases and J lost 6 bases. The CDR3 consists of 12 residues. Germline V gene lookup returns CDR1 SQVTM and CDR2 ANQGSEA. CDR3 nucleotide sequence: TGCAGCGGAGGGAGGGTTGGGGGCGAGCAGTACTTC. Translated, it gives CSGGRVGGEQYF.

The chain uses TRBV4-1 and TRBJ2-1; D is ambiguous. The V end was cut by 7 bases, the J end by 7 bases, with 20 bases between. Germline loops: CDR1 MGHRA, CDR2 YSYEKL. The CDR3 sequence is 15 residues long. The CDR3 protein is CASKIASYSSNEQFF. The CDR3, as DNA: TGCGCCAGCAAGATTGCTTCGTATTCCTCGAATGAGCAGTTCTTC.

V and J are TRBV5-6 and TRBJ1-5, with 7 bases fitting TRBD1. CDR3 length equals 17 residues. Germline values: CDR1 SGHDT, CDR2 YYEEEE. The V and J ends lost 6 bases and 5 bases, in that order; junction bases with no gene match: 17. This chain's CDR3 is CASTRWTGEVVYQPQHF. For the CDR3, the DNA is TGTGCCAGCACCAGATGGACAGGTGAAGTTGTATATCAGCCCCAGCATTTT.

This clone has a single count. This rearrangement joins TRBV12-3 or TRBV12-4 to TRBJ1-2, with D maybe TRBD1 (5 bases). This CDR3 has 13 residues. V was pared by 3 bases and J by 8 bases, with 13 bases between. The DNA for the CDR3 is TGTGCCAGCAGTTTCGGGGCGGGGCACGGCTACACCTTC. It specifies CASSFGAGHGYTF.

The rearrangement uses TRBV5-4 and TRBJ2-5; 10 nucleotides match TRBD2. The CDR3 is made up of 14 amino acids. The J segment lost 5 bases and the V segment lost 3 bases, leaving 4 bases of the junction unmatched. Per the germline V gene, CDR1 is SGHNT and CDR2 is YYREEE (reference sequence). The CDR3 here is CASSSPSGSETQYF. CDR3 nucleotides: TGTGCCAGCAGCTCTCCTAGCGGGAGCGAGACCCAGTACTTC. The full variable domain, with the rest looked up from reference TRBV5-4 and TRBJ2-5, is ETGVTQSPTHLIKTRGQQVTLRCSSQSGHNTVSWYQQALGQGPQFIFQYYREEENGRGNFPPRFSGLQFPNYSSELNVNALELDDSALYLCASSSPSGSETQYFGPGTRLLVL.

The chain couples TRBV11-2 to TRBJ1-5; 9 bases agree with TRBD1. The CDR3 runs to 15 residues. V was pared by 5 bases and J by 7 bases, with 9 bases of the junction left unmatched. Germline V gene lookup returns CDR1 SGHAT and CDR2 FQNNGV. CDR3 loop: CASSPGQGDRQPQHF. CDR3 in DNA: TGTGCCAGCAGCCCGGGACAGGGTGATAGGCAGCCCCAGCATTTT. The variable domain in full, with the rest retrieved from reference TRBV11-2 and TRBJ1-5, is EAGVAQSPRYKIIEKRQSVAFWCNPISGHATLYWYQQILGQGPKLLIQFQNNGVVDDSQLPKDRFSAERLKGVDSTLKIQPAKLEDSAVYLCASSPGQGDRQPQHFGDGTRLSIL.

The rearrangement uses TRBV20-1 and TRBJ2-1; 9 bases match TRBD2. Unmatched junction bases numbered 10, after V lost 3 bases and J lost 7 bases. CDR1 and CDR2 from the germline V gene are DFQATT and SNEGSKA (reference sequence). The CDR3 consists of 15 residues. CDR3 nucleotides: TGCAGTGCTAGTAGTCGTAGCGGGAGAGGGAATGAGCAGTTCTTC. Its protein product is CSASSRSGRGNEQFF.

This chain links TRBV7-2 with TRBJ2-7, with D perhaps TRBD2 (5 bases). The CDR3 has 13 residues. The germline gives CDR1 SGHTA, CDR2 FQGNSA. Trimming removed 5 bases at V and 4 bases at J, with 12 bases between. The CDR3 is CASSPPEGYEQYF. In nucleotides, the CDR3 is TGTGCCAGCAGCCCTCCAGAGGGTTACGAGCAGTACTTC. Drawing the rest from reference TRBV7-2 and TRBJ2-7, the complete variable domain is GAGVSQSPSNKVTEKGKDVELRCDPISGHTALYWYRQSLGQGLEFLIYFQGNSAPDKSGLPSDRFSAERTGGSVSTLTIQRTQQEDSAVYLCASSPPEGYEQYFGPGTRLTVT.

The chain combines TRBV7-2 with TRBJ1-4, with D unresolved. The germline V gene encodes CDR1 SGHTA and CDR2 FQGNSA. This CDR3 spans 15 amino acids. The V gene lost 0 bases and the J gene lost 4 bases, with 9 bases spanning the gap. For the CDR3, the DNA is TGTGCCAGCAGCTTAGCGGGTGCCGGTAATGAAAAACTGTTTTTT. It yields the protein CASSLAGAGNEKLFF.

This chain uses TRBV7-8 with TRBJ2-6; 10 bases match TRBD1. This CDR3 region has 21 residues. The germline CDR1 and CDR2 sequences are SGHVS and FQNEAQ. Unmatched junction bases numbered 17, after V lost 5 bases and J lost 1 base. The CDR3: CASSGGLIPGQGKSGANVLTF. As DNA, the CDR3 is TGTGCCAGCAGCGGGGGACTTATCCCGGGACAGGGGAAATCTGGGGCCAACGTCCTGACTTTC.

The DNA of the CDR3 is TGTGCCAGCAGAGGAGCAGGGAATCAGCCCCAGCATTTT. It is translated as CASRGAGNQPQHF. The chain employs TRBV2 and TRBJ1-5, with D maybe TRBD1 (5 bases). The germline CDR1 and CDR2 sequences are SNHLY and FYNNEI. The length of the CDR3 is 13 residues. Trimming left V 6 bases short and J 4 bases short, with 10 bases between.

Only a few counts were recorded for this clone. J is TRBJ2-1 and V is TRBV19; tentatively, D is TRBD2 (5 bases). Germline lookup yields CDR1 LNHDA and CDR2 SQIVND (reference sequence). This CDR3 comprises 15 residues. Trimming stripped 4 bases from V and 4 bases from J, with 14 bases between. The CDR3, as DNA: TGTGCCAGTAGTACCCTCTGGGGAGAGTACAATGAGCAGTTCTTC. Encoded protein: CASSTLWGEYNEQFF.

V gene TRBV28 combines with J gene TRBJ2-7; D remains unclear. CDR1 and CDR2 (germline): MDHEN, SYDVKM. This CDR3 spans 12 amino acids. The V gene lost 9 bases and the J gene lost 9 bases, with 18 bases spanning the gap. The CDR3 reads CASAPPLTGQYF. The CDR3 nucleotides are TGTGCCAGTGCGCCTCCCTTGACGGGGCAGTACTTC.

In regard to this clone: Other DNA sequences of this sample code for an identical CDR3. The gene calls are TRBV18 and TRBJ1-2, with D tentatively TRBD1 (5 bases). Germline CDR1 KGHSH, CDR2 LQKENI. The CDR3 sequence is 13 residues long. With 3 bases removed from V and 3 bases from J, the gap between germline ends came to 8 bases. CDR3 loop: CASSPSRDYGYTF. The CDR3 DNA is TGTGCCAGCTCACCGTCCAGGGACTATGGCTACACCTTC.

The gene calls are TRBV28 and TRBJ1-5; D is undetermined. CDR1 MDHEN and CDR2 SYDVKM come from the germline V gene. Trimming left V 5 bases short and J 6 bases short, with 11 bases between. The CDR3 runs to 13 residues. The CDR3 coding sequence is TGTGCCAGCAGTCCCTTCCCCGTTCAGCCCCAGCATTTT. As protein: CASSPFPVQPQHF.

The chain recombines TRBV2 with TRBJ2-3; 7 bases agree with TRBD1. Germline CDR1 is SNHLY and CDR2 is FYNNEI. CDR3 length: 15 residues. The V segment lost 7 bases and the J segment 2 bases; nucleotides outside the gene matches: 9. CDR3: CASKAAGTDTDTQYF. The CDR3 region has the DNA TGTGCCAGCAAAGCCGCCGGGACAGACACAGATACGCAGTATTTT.